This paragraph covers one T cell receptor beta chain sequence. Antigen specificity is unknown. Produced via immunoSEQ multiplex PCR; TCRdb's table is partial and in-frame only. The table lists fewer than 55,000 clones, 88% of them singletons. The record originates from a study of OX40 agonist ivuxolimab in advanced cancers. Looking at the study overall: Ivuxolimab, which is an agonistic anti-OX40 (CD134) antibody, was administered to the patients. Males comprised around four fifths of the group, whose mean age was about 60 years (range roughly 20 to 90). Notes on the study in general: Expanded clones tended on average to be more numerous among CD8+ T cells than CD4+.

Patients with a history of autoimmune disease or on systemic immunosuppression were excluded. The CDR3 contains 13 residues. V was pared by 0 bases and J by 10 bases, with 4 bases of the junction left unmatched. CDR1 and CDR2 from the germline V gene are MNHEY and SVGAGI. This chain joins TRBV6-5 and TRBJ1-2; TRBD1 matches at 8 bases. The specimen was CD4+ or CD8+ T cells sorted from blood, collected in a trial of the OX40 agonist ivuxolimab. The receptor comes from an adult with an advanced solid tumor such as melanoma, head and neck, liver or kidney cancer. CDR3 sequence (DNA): TGTGCCAGCAGTTACTCGTTACAGGGGGACTACACCTTC. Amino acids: CASSYSLQGDYTF.